Here is one T cell receptor (beta chain) with its context. The antigen is not known. The sample belongs to a study of shared clonotypes between healthy human individuals. Study information: Each donor contributed plates that comprised three CD4 naive, three CD4 memory, two CD8 naive and one CD8 memory.

Study-level results: What naive subsets generally showed was a larger estimated richness than memory subsets showed. It was observed that about 5% of naive CD4 clonotypes were shared across a few donors.

An assay was performed, and its level was deep. The method was immunoSEQ multiplex PCR; TCRdb's version includes in-frame clones alone and lacks a portion of them. The sample includes roughly 850,000 clones, approximately 96% of them seen just once. In germline, CDR1 is ENHRY, CDR2 SYGVKD. CDR3 length: 18 residues. Trimming took 0 bases from V and 4 from J, leaving 22 bases between them. The naive CD8 population came from CD45RO-negative cells selected for CCR7, without terminally differentiated effector memory CD45RA+ cells. The sequence was collected from a young man in good health. What was sequenced was naive CD8+ T cells sorted from blood. The V gene is TRBV10-3, the J gene TRBJ2-7; perhaps TRBD1 as D (7 bases). The chain's CDR3 is CAISESGLSRDSGYEQYF. CDR3 bases: TGTGCCATCAGTGAGTCCGGCCTCTCCCGGGACAGCGGGTACGAGCAGTACTTC.